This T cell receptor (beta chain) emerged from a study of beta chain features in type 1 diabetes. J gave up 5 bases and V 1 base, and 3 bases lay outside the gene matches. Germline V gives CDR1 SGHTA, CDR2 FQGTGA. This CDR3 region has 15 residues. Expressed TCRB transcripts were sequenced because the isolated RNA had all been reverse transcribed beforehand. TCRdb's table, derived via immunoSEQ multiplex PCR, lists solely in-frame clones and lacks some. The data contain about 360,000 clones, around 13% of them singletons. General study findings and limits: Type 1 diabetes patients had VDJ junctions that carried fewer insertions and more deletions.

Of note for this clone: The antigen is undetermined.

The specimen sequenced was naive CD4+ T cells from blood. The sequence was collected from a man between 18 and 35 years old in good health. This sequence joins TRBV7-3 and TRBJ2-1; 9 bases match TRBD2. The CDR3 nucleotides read TGTGCCAGCAGCTTAAGTGGCGGGAGGGACAATGAGCAGTTCTTC. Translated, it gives CASSLSGGRDNEQFF.